The T cell receptor beta chain described here comes from a study of T cells after yellow fever vaccination. Study-wide results and caveats: Though it reached lower strength, the secondary response hit its peak faster, day 5 versus 15. High-abundance clonotypes from the bulk population could contaminate FACS-sorted repertoires. Booster sampling recovered most clones from primary vaccination (96% CD4, approximately 90% CD8). A small share of clonotypes appeared in both CD4 and CD8 compartments.

The CDR3 runs to 15 residues. Germline V gene data show CDR1 as SGHAT and CDR2 as FQDESV (reference sequence). The junction had 9 bases not matched to a gene; V was cut back by 6 bases and J by 4 bases. TCRdb ran MiXCR on the 5' RACE reads and lists one entry per CDR3 protein. This repertoire shows approximately 300,000 distinct CDR3 sequences, approximately 11% found once; its top ten account for 3.3%. This clonotype was seen more than once but under ten times. Its antigen is undetermined. Sequencing was performed on CD4+ T cells sorted from PBMCs, taken 45 days after the yellow fever booster vaccination. This chain uses TRBV11-1 with TRBJ2-3, with TRBD2 identical over 8 bases. The TCR sequence derives from a man aged 18 to 30 who received the YFV17D yellow fever vaccine. The DNA of the CDR3 is TGTGCCAGCAGACTTACGGGACTAGTCGCAGATACGCAGTATTTT. The encoded protein is CASRLTGLVADTQYF.